These 29 T cell receptor beta chains were sequenced from one sample in a study of T cell responses to AZD1222 COVID-19 vaccine. Method: immunoSEQ multiplex PCR; TCRdb's copy keeps in-frame clones and lacks some. This table holds roughly 58,000 clones, 89% found once. This specimen consisted of peripheral blood, obtained 28 days after the second AZD1222 dose. The receptors come from an adult who received the AZD1222 COVID-19 vaccine.

The chain uses TRBV5-8 and TRBJ2-1; D is unclear. Germline CDR1 and CDR2: SGHTS and YDEGEE. The CDR3 extends over 17 amino acids. V was shortened by 0 bases and J by 0 bases, with 13 bases between the two germline ends. CDR3: CASSLAARWSSYNEQFF. The DNA for the CDR3 is TGTGCCAGCAGCTTGGCCGCCAGGTGGAGCTCCTACAATGAGCAGTTCTTC.

The V gene is TRBV5-1, the J gene TRBJ2-6; 8 bases agree with TRBD1. Germline V gene data show CDR1 as SGHRS and CDR2 as YFSETQ. This CDR3 region has 20 residues. The trim removed 0 bases at V and 0 bases at J, leaving 11 bases unmatched. The CDR3 is CASSLASEGQAFSGANVLTF. The CDR3, as DNA: TGCGCCAGCAGCTTGGCGAGTGAGGGACAGGCTTTCTCTGGGGCCAACGTCCTGACTTTC.

The chain couples TRBV7-2 to TRBJ1-2; 7 nucleotides match TRBD1. The CDR3 sequence is 15 residues long. The V gene's germline CDR1 is SGHTA and CDR2 FQGNSA. V shed 5 bases, J shed 4 bases, and the junction held 10 bases outside the gene matches. The CDR3 loop is CASSRGGQRAYGYTF. The CDR3 DNA reads TGTGCCAGCAGCCGGGGGGGACAGAGAGCCTATGGCTACACCTTC.

The V call is TRBV11-1, the J call TRBJ1-1, with 9 positions matching TRBD1. V shed 1 base and J 1 base; nucleotides not matched to a gene: 4. CDR1 and CDR2 (germline): SGHAT, FQDESV (reference sequence). The CDR3 is 16 amino acids. CDR3 nucleotides: TGTGCCAGCAGCTTAGAGGGGACAGGGCGGAACACTGAAGCTTTCTTT. Residues: CASSLEGTGRNTEAFF. The full variable domain, completed using reference TRBV11-1 and TRBJ1-1, is EAEVAQSPRYKITEKSQAVAFWCDPISGHATLYWYRQILGQGPELLVQFQDESVVDDSQLPKDRFSAERLKGVDSTLKIQPAELGDSAMYLCASSLEGTGRNTEAFFGQGTRLTVV.

The chain joins TRBV7-2 to TRBJ2-7, with 8 bases fitting TRBD2. The CDR3 is made up of 14 amino acids. Losses at the gene ends were 2 bases for V and 2 bases for J; bases not matched to a gene: 2. Germline V gives CDR1 SGHTA, CDR2 FQGNSA. The CDR3 reads CASSLPGGTYEQYF. The DNA for the CDR3 is TGTGCCAGCAGCTTACCGGGGGGGACCTACGAGCAGTACTTC.

This clone was counted a few times. This rearrangement joins TRBV2 to TRBJ2-1; the match to TRBD1 covers 9 bases. Per germline, CDR1 SNHLY and CDR2 FYNNEI. The CDR3 spans 15 residues. The V segment lost 6 bases and the J segment 7 bases; nucleotides outside the gene matches: 10. Here the CDR3 reads CASRSGTGNYNEQFF. CDR3 nucleotides: TGTGCCAGCAGGTCCGGGACAGGGAATTATAATGAGCAGTTCTTC.

V and J are TRBV2 and TRBJ1-6; D call uncertain. The V and J ends lost 2 bases and 14 bases respectively, with 7 bases between them. CDR3 length equals 11 residues. Germline V gene data show CDR1 as SNHLY and CDR2 as FYNNEI. The CDR3 here is CASSEYTTLHF. The CDR3 nucleotides are TGTGCCAGCAGTGAATACACCACCCTCCACTTT.

The chain uses TRBV28 and TRBJ1-5; D is unresolved. The germline V and J ends were trimmed by 3 bases and 5 bases, with 17 bases remaining between them. This CDR3 contains 16 residues. Looked up from germline, CDR1 is MDHEN and CDR2 is SYDVKM. The CDR3 reads CASSFSGGVPDQPQHF. The CDR3, as DNA: TGTGCCAGCAGTTTCTCAGGAGGAGTCCCGGATCAGCCCCAGCATTTT.

The chain has TRBV7-2 and TRBJ2-2, with a possible D match to TRBD2 (6 bases). The V and J ends lost 5 bases and 0 bases respectively, with 10 bases between them. CDR1 and CDR2 from the germline V gene are SGHTA and FQGNSA. The CDR3 sequence is 15 residues long. CDR3: CASSAGTSNTGELFF. The CDR3, as DNA: TGTGCCAGCAGCGCCGGGACTTCGAACACCGGGGAGCTGTTTTTT.

This chain connects TRBV19 to TRBJ1-5; tentative D call: TRBD1 (6 bases). Germline loops: CDR1 LNHDA, CDR2 SQIVND (reference sequence). The length of the CDR3 is 13 residues. Trimming removed 5 bases from V and 4 bases from J, with 9 bases in between. CDR3 sequence (DNA): TGTGCCAGTAGTGGTACAGGGAATCAGCCCCAGCATTTT. Its protein is CASSGTGNQPQHF. The complete variable domain, with remaining parts taken from reference TRBV19 and TRBJ1-5, reads DGGITQSPKYLFRKEGQNVTLSCEQNLNHDAMYWYRQDPGQGLRLIYYSQIVNDFQKGDIAEGYSVSREKKESFPLTVTSAQKNPTAFYLCASSGTGNQPQHFGDGTRLSIL.

The J gene is TRBJ2-3, the V gene TRBV30, with D possibly being TRBD2 (7 bases). The CDR3 is 14 residues long. Germline V lookup: CDR1 GTSNPN, CDR2 SVGIG (reference sequence). With 5 bases removed from V and 8 bases from J, the gap between germline ends came to 20 bases. CDR3 residues: CAWRLNGGAGTQYF. The CDR3 coding sequence is TGTGCCTGGCGACTCAATGGGGGGGCGGGTACGCAGTATTTT.

This clone was observed a few times. The chain has TRBV6-6 and TRBJ1-6, with a weak D call TRBD1 (5 bases). CDR3 length: 18 residues. V dropped 7 bases and J dropped 0 bases, with 19 bases sitting between them. Per germline, CDR1 MNHNY and CDR2 SVGAGI (reference sequence). DNA of the CDR3: TGTGCCAGCAATCGCGGGGCAGGGAGAATCTCCTATAATTCACCCCTCCACTTT. Its translation: CASNRGAGRISYNSPLHF.

The rearrangement joins TRBV18 to TRBJ2-5; D not resolved. V was pared by 0 bases and J by 4 bases, with 6 bases between. The length of the CDR3 is 13 residues. Germline loops: CDR1 KGHSH, CDR2 LQKENI. The chain's CDR3 is CASSPPTRETQYF. CDR3 nucleotide sequence: TGTGCCAGCTCACCACCGACGAGAGAGACCCAGTACTTC.

Notes on this clone: Distinct nucleotide sequences in the sample also encode this CDR3. The CDR3: CASSSRQGWNYGYTF. The CDR3 coding sequence is TGTGCCAGCAGCTCCCGACAGGGTTGGAACTATGGCTACACCTTC. V gene TRBV11-2 combines with J gene TRBJ1-2; TRBD1 agrees at 7 bases. The V segment lost 4 bases and the J segment 2 bases; nucleotides outside the gene matches: 7. Germline values: CDR1 SGHAT, CDR2 FQNNGV. This CDR3 contains 15 residues. The full variable domain, with the rest looked up from reference TRBV11-2 and TRBJ1-2, is EAGVAQSPRYKIIEKRQSVAFWCNPISGHATLYWYQQILGQGPKLLIQFQNNGVVDDSQLPKDRFSAERLKGVDSTLKIQPAKLEDSAVYLCASSSRQGWNYGYTFGSGTRLTVV.

The chain combines TRBV6-5 with TRBJ2-7; a weak D match, TRBD1 (5 bases). The V gene lost 6 bases and the J gene lost 6 bases, with 18 bases spanning the gap. The CDR3 extends over 14 amino acids. Germline lookup yields CDR1 MNHEY and CDR2 SVGAGI. The DNA for the CDR3 is TGTGCCAGCAGGCTAGGGGAAGTGAATCCCGAGCAGTACTTC. As protein: CASRLGEVNPEQYF.

The count of this clone is one. This chain joins TRBV9 and TRBJ1-3; D is undetermined. The V and J ends lost 0 bases and 8 bases respectively, with 9 bases between them. Germline lookup yields CDR1 SGDLS and CDR2 YYNGEE. The CDR3 is 13 amino acids. CDR3 protein: CASSVESADTIYF. The CDR3 nucleotides read TGTGCCAGCAGCGTAGAGAGCGCGGACACCATATATTTT.

The chain recombines TRBV10-1 with TRBJ2-2; D is possibly TRBD1 (5 bases). CDR1 and CDR2 (germline): WNHNN, SYGVQD (reference sequence). The V end was cut by 0 bases, the J end by 5 bases, with 10 bases between. This CDR3 is built from 15 residues. CDR3: CASSESPRATGELFF. CDR3 DNA sequence: TGCGCCAGCAGTGAGTCCCCCAGGGCGACCGGGGAGCTGTTTTTT.

The chain recombines TRBV19 with TRBJ2-2; 11 nucleotides match TRBD1. The germline V gene encodes CDR1 LNHDA and CDR2 SQIVND (reference sequence). Trimming cost V 3 bases and J 9 bases; bases outside gene matches: 3. The CDR3 loop spans 14 amino acids. CDR3 nucleotide sequence: TGTGCCAGTAGTATTGGACAGGGGGCTCGGGAGCTGTTTTTT. It yields the protein CASSIGQGARELFF.

The chain joins TRBV7-3 to TRBJ2-3, with 8 bases aligning to TRBD1. Germline V gives CDR1 SGHTA, CDR2 FQGTGA. Unmatched junction bases numbered 4, after V lost 5 bases and J lost 3 bases. The CDR3 runs 14 residues. CDR3 bases: TGTGCCAGCAGCACAGGGGGACGAACAGATACGCAGTATTTT. It codes for CASSTGGRTDTQYF.

The rearrangement joins TRBV28 to TRBJ2-3, with 7 bases lining up with TRBD2. CDR1 and CDR2 (germline): MDHEN, SYDVKM. After removal of 1 base from V and 2 bases from J, the junction contained 9 bases not matched to a gene. The CDR3 totals 17 residues. The CDR3 region is CASSLSGRGPPTDTQYF. In nucleotides, the CDR3 is TGTGCCAGCAGTTTATCTGGGAGGGGCCCCCCCACAGATACGCAGTATTTT.

The chain is built from TRBV29-1 and TRBJ2-1; 7 bases are shared with TRBD2. Germline loops: CDR1 SQVTM, CDR2 ANQGSEA. J lost 12 bases, V lost 6 bases, and 8 bases had no gene match. The CDR3 extends over 11 amino acids. This chain's CDR3 is CSVRGVEGQFF. CDR3 in DNA: TGCAGCGTACGGGGGGTGGAAGGGCAGTTCTTC.

This chain uses TRBV19 with TRBJ2-2; D gene uncertain. This CDR3 has 12 amino acids. Germline V gene lookup returns CDR1 LNHDA and CDR2 SQIVND (reference sequence). Trimming took 6 bases from V and 7 from J, leaving 9 bases between them. The CDR3 region is CASRPTVGELFF. CDR3 coding DNA: TGTGCCAGTAGACCCACGGTCGGGGAGCTGTTTTTT.

This chain connects TRBV4-1 to TRBJ2-3; 16 nucleotides match TRBD2. CDR3 length: 20 residues. CDR1 is MGHRA, CDR2 YSYEKL, per germline. J gave up 3 bases and V 4 bases, and 13 bases lay outside the gene matches. This CDR3 reads CASSPPEGGLAGGPTDTQYF. The CDR3 DNA reads as TGCGCCAGCAGCCCTCCCGAGGGGGGACTAGCGGGAGGGCCTACAGATACGCAGTATTTT.

This sequence joins TRBV3-1 (or the pseudogene TRBV3-2) and TRBJ2-3, with 7 positions matching TRBD1. The germline gives CDR1 LGHDT, CDR2 YNNKEL (reference sequence). The V and J ends lost 2 bases and 4 bases, in that order; junction bases with no gene match: 15. The length of the CDR3 is 18 residues. The CDR3 DNA follows: TGTGCCAGCAGCCAATTCCCCCCACAGGGGTGGACGGCAGATACGCAGTATTTT. Protein sequence: CASSQFPPQGWTADTQYF.

The V and J genes are TRBV15 and TRBJ1-4, with no clear D. CDR3 length equals 13 residues. Germline CDR1 and CDR2: LNHNV and YYDKDF (reference sequence). The V end lost 3 bases, the J end lost 8 bases, and 10 bases lay between the germline ends. The CDR3 here is CATSSPSREKLFF. CDR3 in DNA: TGTGCCACCAGCAGCCCCTCCCGGGAAAAACTGTTTTTT.

The chain couples TRBV18 to TRBJ2-7; no reliable D call. CDR1 is KGHSH, CDR2 LQKENI, per germline. The CDR3 runs 13 residues. The V and J ends lost 6 bases and 3 bases respectively, with 12 bases between them. CDR3 region: CASSPSSSYEQYF. The DNA for the CDR3 is TGTGCCAGCTCCCCATCCAGCAGCTACGAGCAGTACTTC.

This chain joins TRBV28 and TRBJ1-2; 7 nucleotides agree with TRBD1. This CDR3 has 14 amino acids. Germline V lookup: CDR1 MDHEN, CDR2 SYDVKM. J was trimmed by 2 bases and V by 3 bases; bases with no gene match: 3. CDR3 in DNA: TGTGCCAGCAGTTTGGGGACAGTGAACTATGGCTACACCTTC. Residues: CASSLGTVNYGYTF.

This clone was observed once. This chain joins TRBV2 and TRBJ1-2; maybe TRBD1 (5 bases). V lost 5 bases and J 4 bases, leaving 17 bases between the germline ends. Germline loops: CDR1 SNHLY, CDR2 FYNNEI. This CDR3 is built from 15 residues. The CDR3 DNA sequence: TGTGCCAGCAGTTCCTTAGGGGAGGGTGGCTATGGCTACACCTTC. Translating it yields CASSSLGEGGYGYTF.

The rearrangement joins TRBV4-3 to TRBJ2-7; tentative D call: TRBD2 (6 bases). Germline values: CDR1 LGHNA, CDR2 YSLEER. Deletions cut 1 base from V and 4 bases from J, with 8 bases between. The CDR3 spans 13 residues. The CDR3 nucleotides are TGCGCCAGCAGCCAAGCTCGGGGGTACGAGCAGTACTTC. Its translation is CASSQARGYEQYF.